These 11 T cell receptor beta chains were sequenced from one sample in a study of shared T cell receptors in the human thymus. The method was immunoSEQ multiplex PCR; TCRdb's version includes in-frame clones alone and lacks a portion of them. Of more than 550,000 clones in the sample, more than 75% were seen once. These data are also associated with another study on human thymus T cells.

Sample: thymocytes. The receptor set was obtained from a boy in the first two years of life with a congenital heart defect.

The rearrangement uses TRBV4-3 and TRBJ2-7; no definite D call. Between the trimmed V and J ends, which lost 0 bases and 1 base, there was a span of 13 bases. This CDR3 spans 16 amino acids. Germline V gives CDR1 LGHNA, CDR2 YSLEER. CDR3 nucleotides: TGCGCCAGCAGCCAAGAAGTGAGCGCTCCATCCTACGAGCAGTACTTC. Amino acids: CASSQEVSAPSYEQYF.

This CDR3 reads CASSKEKEGDTQYF. CDR3 sequence (DNA): TGTGCCAGCAGCAAGGAGAAAGAGGGAGATACGCAGTATTTT. This chain joins TRBV5-4 and TRBJ2-3, with D possibly matching TRBD2 (5 bases). Per the germline V gene, CDR1 is SGHNT and CDR2 is YYREEE (reference sequence). Trimming left V 4 bases short and J 5 bases short, with 14 bases between. The CDR3 is 14 residues long.

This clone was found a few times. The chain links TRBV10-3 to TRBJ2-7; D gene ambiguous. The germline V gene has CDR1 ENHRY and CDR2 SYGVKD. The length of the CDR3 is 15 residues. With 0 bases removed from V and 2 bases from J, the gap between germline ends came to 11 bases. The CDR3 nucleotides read TGTGCCATCAGTGAGTCGTTGGGCAGCACCTACGAGCAGTACTTC. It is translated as CAISESLGSTYEQYF.

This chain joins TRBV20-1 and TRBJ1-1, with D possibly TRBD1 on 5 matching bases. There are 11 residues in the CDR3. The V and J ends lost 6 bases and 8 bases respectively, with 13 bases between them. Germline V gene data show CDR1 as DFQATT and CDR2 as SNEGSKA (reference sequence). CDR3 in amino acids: CSAPTGEEAFF. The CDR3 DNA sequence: TGCAGTGCCCCTACAGGAGAAGAAGCTTTCTTT.

DNA for the CDR3: TGTGCCAGACCTAGCCGCGCTAACTATGGCTACACCTTC. Its translation is CARPSRANYGYTF. The rearrangement joins TRBV2 to TRBJ1-2; D unclear. Germline V lookup: CDR1 SNHLY, CDR2 FYNNEI. The CDR3 loop spans 13 amino acids. Trimming pared 9 bases from V and 0 bases from J, leaving 11 bases between.

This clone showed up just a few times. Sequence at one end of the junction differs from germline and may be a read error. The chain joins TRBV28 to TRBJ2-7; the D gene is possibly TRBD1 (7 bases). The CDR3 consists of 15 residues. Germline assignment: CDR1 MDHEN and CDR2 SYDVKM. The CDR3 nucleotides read TGTGCCAGCAATTTAGCCTCAGGGGGGAAGAACGAGCAGTACTTC. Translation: CASNLASGGKNEQYF.

For the CDR3, the DNA is TGTGCCAGTAGTCCCCGACAGGGGGCCGGACTAGTCGAAAAACTGTTTTTT. Its protein product is CASSPRQGAGLVEKLFF. This chain connects TRBV19 to TRBJ1-4, with 10 bases fitting TRBD1. V was clipped by 5 bases and J by 8 bases; unmatched bases: 14. This CDR3 contains 17 residues. Germline V CDR1 and CDR2: LNHDA, SQIVND (reference sequence). Based on the CDR3 plus reference TRBV19 and TRBJ1-4, the full variable domain is DGGITQSPKYLFRKEGQNVTLSCEQNLNHDAMYWYRQDPGQGLRLIYYSQIVNDFQKGDIAEGYSVSREKKESFPLTVTSAQKNPTAFYLCASSPRQGAGLVEKLFFGSGTQLSVL.

CDR3 nucleotide sequence: TGTGCCAGCAGTTTAGTCATTCGAAACTTGAACACTGAAGCTTTCTTT. Its protein is CASSLVIRNLNTEAFF. V usage is TRBV28 and J usage is TRBJ1-1; D not resolved. Germline CDR1 is MDHEN and CDR2 is SYDVKM. V gave up 2 bases and J gave up 0 bases, with 13 bases separating them. There are 16 residues in the CDR3.

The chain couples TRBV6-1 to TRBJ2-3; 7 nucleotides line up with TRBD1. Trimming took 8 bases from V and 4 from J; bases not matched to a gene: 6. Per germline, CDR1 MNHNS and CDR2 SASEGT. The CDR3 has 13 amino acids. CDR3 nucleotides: TGTGCCAGCTTGTCCGACAGGGCAGATACGCAGTATTTT. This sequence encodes CASLSDRADTQYF.

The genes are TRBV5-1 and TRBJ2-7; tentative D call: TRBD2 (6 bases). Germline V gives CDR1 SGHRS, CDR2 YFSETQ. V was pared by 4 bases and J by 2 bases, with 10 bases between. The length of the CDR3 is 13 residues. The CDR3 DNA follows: TGCGCCAGCAGCGGGGAGGTGCCCTACGAGCAGTACTTC. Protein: CASSGEVPYEQYF.

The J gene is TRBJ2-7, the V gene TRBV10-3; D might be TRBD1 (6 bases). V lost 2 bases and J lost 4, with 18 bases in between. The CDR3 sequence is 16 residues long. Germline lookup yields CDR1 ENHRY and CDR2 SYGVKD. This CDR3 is CAISEPEYLGQYEQYF. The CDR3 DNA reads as TGTGCCATCAGTGAGCCAGAATACCTAGGACAGTACGAGCAGTACTTC.